These 30 T cell receptor beta chains share one sample of origin, sequenced in a study of cytomegalovirus exposure and HLA in healthy donors. The PCR was carried out with 60 Vbeta primers and 13 Jbeta primers. TCRdb's copy holds only in-frame clones and misses some; the assay was immunoSEQ multiplex PCR. The table lists roughly 86,000 clones, about 66% of them singletons. The sequenced sample consisted of PBMCs. The receptors were sampled from a woman in her fifties or sixties in good health and CMV-seropositive.

The V gene is TRBV2, the J gene TRBJ2-1; D might be TRBD2 (6 bases). The CDR3 runs 17 residues. Germline loops: CDR1 SNHLY, CDR2 FYNNEI. Between the trimmed V and J ends, which lost 0 bases and 0 bases, there was a span of 12 bases. CDR3 region: CASSEAGAGNSYNEQFF. The CDR3, as DNA: TGTGCCAGCAGTGAAGCCGGGGCGGGGAACTCCTACAATGAGCAGTTCTTC.

V usage is TRBV6-5 and J usage is TRBJ1-1; tentatively, D is TRBD1 (5 bases). The CDR3 consists of 14 residues. V was trimmed by 4 bases and J by 4 bases, leaving 13 bases between them. Germline CDR1 reads MNHEY; CDR2 reads SVGAGI. Here the CDR3 DNA reads TGTGCCAGCAGTTTGATAGGGGTAGGCACTGAAGCTTTCTTT. Protein sequence: CASSLIGVGTEAFF.

This clone has only a few counts. The V and J genes are TRBV27 and TRBJ1-5; D is possibly TRBD1 (5 bases). CDR1 and CDR2 (germline): MNHEY, SMNVEV (reference sequence). The CDR3 loop spans 15 amino acids. V was pared by 5 bases and J by 0 bases, with 11 bases between. The CDR3 DNA is TGTGCCAGCAGTCCCAGGGCTGCTAGCAATCAGCCCCAGCATTTT. Residues: CASSPRAASNQPQHF.

In this sample, this clone turned up a few times. The chain uses TRBV27 and TRBJ2-1; 8 bases are a match to TRBD2. The CDR3 covers 17 residues. The V gene end was trimmed by 2 bases and the J gene end by 0 bases; junction bases not matched to a gene: 6. In germline, CDR1 is MNHEY, CDR2 SMNVEV (reference sequence). The chain's CDR3 is CASSLPAGDLSYNEQFF. CDR3 bases: TGTGCCAGCAGTTTACCAGCGGGGGACCTCTCCTACAATGAGCAGTTCTTC.

The chain has TRBV4-3 and TRBJ2-1; 9 bases are a match to TRBD1. The germline gives CDR1 LGHNA, CDR2 YSLEER. V was pared by 4 bases and J by 5 bases, with 12 bases of the junction left unmatched. CDR3 size: 17 residues. CDR3 sequence reads: CASSPTSGTGNHNEQFF. The CDR3 DNA is TGCGCCAGCAGCCCAACTTCCGGGACAGGGAACCACAATGAGCAGTTCTTC.

This clone has more than one count but fewer than ten. The rearrangement uses TRBV4-1 and TRBJ1-1; D remains unclear. The CDR3 consists of 15 residues. Germline V gene lookup returns CDR1 MGHRA and CDR2 YSYEKL. Trimming pared 0 bases from V and 0 bases from J, leaving 8 bases between. In nucleotides, the CDR3 is TGCGCCAGCAGCCAAGATCCACACCTGAACACTGAAGCTTTCTTT. Translation gives CASSQDPHLNTEAFF.

J is TRBJ2-5 and V is TRBV27; D possibly corresponds to TRBD1 (6 bases). The last part of the DNA fits TRBJ2-7 better; the J call may be wrong. The CDR3 totals 13 residues. The germline gives CDR1 MNHEY, CDR2 SMNVEV (reference sequence). DNA for the CDR3: TGTGCCAGCAGTTTGGACAGCAACTACGAGCAGTACTTC. The encoded protein is CASSLDSNYEQYF.

The rearrangement uses TRBV19 and TRBJ2-3, with unresolved D. This CDR3 is 12 amino acids long. The V end lost 6 bases, the J end lost 4 bases, and 8 bases lay between the germline ends. The germline V gene has CDR1 LNHDA and CDR2 SQIVND (reference sequence). CDR3 in DNA: TGTGCCAGTAGCCCCCCCTCAGATACGCAGTATTTT. Its protein product is CASSPPSDTQYF.

The genes are TRBV28 and TRBJ2-7, with D perhaps matching TRBD1 (5 bases). The CDR3 is made up of 13 amino acids. Germline lookup yields CDR1 MDHEN and CDR2 SYDVKM. The germline V and J ends were trimmed by 5 bases and 5 bases, with 13 bases remaining between them. CDR3 residues: CASSAPAGNEQYF. The CDR3 DNA sequence: TGTGCCAGCAGTGCCCCCGCAGGGAACGAGCAGTACTTC.

The V and J genes are TRBV7-2 and TRBJ2-7, with D tentatively TRBD1 (5 bases). This CDR3 is built from 13 residues. Trimming cost V 5 bases and J 3 bases, with 11 bases left between them. CDR1 SGHTA and CDR2 FQGNSA come from the germline V gene. CDR3 DNA sequence: TGTGCCAGCAGCCCGAACCAGGGCTACGAGCAGTACTTC. Translating it yields CASSPNQGYEQYF.

This clone occurred a few times. The CDR3 DNA is TGTGCCAGCAGCCCCGGGCCACAGGGACTGTTTTTT. This translates into CASSPGPQGLFF. The gene calls are TRBV7-4 and TRBJ1-4; D perhaps matches TRBD1 (6 bases). V was cut by 5 bases and J by 13 bases, with 14 bases left in between. Germline assignment: CDR1 SGHVT and CDR2 SQSDAQ. There are 12 residues in the CDR3.

This sequence joins TRBV14 and TRBJ1-1, with D tentatively TRBD1 (6 bases). Germline values: CDR1 SGHDN, CDR2 FVKESK. V dropped 1 base and J dropped 4 bases, with 16 bases sitting between them. This CDR3 comprises 16 residues. The chain's CDR3 is CASSQVRAGVGTEAFF. As DNA, the CDR3 is TGTGCCAGCAGCCAAGTGAGGGCAGGGGTGGGCACTGAAGCTTTCTTT.

The V call is TRBV15, the J call TRBJ2-5; TRBD2 might be the D (6 bases). The V gene's germline CDR1 is LNHNV and CDR2 YYDKDF (reference sequence). The CDR3 consists of 16 residues. V was trimmed by 0 bases and J by 1 base, leaving 12 bases between them. The CDR3 region has the DNA TGTGCCACCAGCAGAGATACGGCTAGCGTCCAAGAGACCCAGTACTTC. Protein: CATSRDTASVQETQYF.

In its sample, this clone was seen once. The chain joins TRBV7-9 to TRBJ1-1; TRBD1 matches 9 bases. This CDR3 region has 15 residues. V was clipped by 5 bases and J by 5 bases; unmatched bases: 9. Germline CDR1 and CDR2: SEHNR and FQNEAQ (reference sequence). CDR3 protein: CASSLPEQGATEAFF. The DNA for the CDR3 is TGTGCCAGCAGCCTGCCCGAACAGGGGGCAACTGAAGCTTTCTTT. The variable domain in full, completed from reference TRBV7-9 and TRBJ1-1, reads DTGVSQNPRHKITKRGQNVTFRCDPISEHNRLYWYRQTLGQGPEFLTYFQNEAQLEKSRLLSDRFSAERPKGSFSTLEIQRTEQGDSAMYLCASSLPEQGATEAFFGQGTRLTVV.

The chain combines TRBV7-9 with TRBJ2-3; 15 nucleotides agree with TRBD2. This CDR3 contains 16 residues. Germline V lookup: CDR1 SEHNR, CDR2 FQNEAQ (reference sequence). V shed 7 bases, J shed 3 bases, and the junction held 5 bases outside the gene matches. CDR3 amino acids: CASTGTSGGLTDTQYF. The CDR3 DNA reads TGTGCCAGCACAGGGACTAGCGGGGGGCTAACAGATACGCAGTATTTT.

The V call is TRBV7-2, the J call TRBJ1-2; TRBD1 matches at 7 bases. The V and J ends lost 5 bases and 8 bases, in that order; junction bases with no gene match: 11. Germline V gives CDR1 SGHTA, CDR2 FQGNSA. The CDR3 is 14 residues long. In nucleotides, the CDR3 is TGTGCCAGCAGCCGCGACAGGGATGGAAGGGGCTACACCTTC. Residues: CASSRDRDGRGYTF.

The J gene is TRBJ1-3, the V gene TRBV2; D call uncertain. This CDR3 region has 14 residues. V was clipped by 1 base and J by 7 bases, with 11 bases between them. CDR1 and CDR2 (germline): SNHLY, FYNNEI. As DNA, the CDR3 is TGTGCCAGCAGTGAAGTCCGGGGTGGGAACACCATATATTTT. Encoded protein: CASSEVRGGNTIYF.

This clone was seen only a few times. This sequence joins TRBV5-4 and TRBJ2-1; D might be TRBD1 (6 bases). The CDR3 has 15 residues. Germline V CDR1 and CDR2: SGHNT, YYREEE (reference sequence). Trimming shortened V by 0 bases and J by 6 bases, and 13 bases separated the two germline ends. The CDR3 DNA reads as TGTGCCAGCAGCTTGGAGGCAGGGGCCGCCAATGAGCAGTTCTTC. This gives the protein CASSLEAGAANEQFF.

The chain combines TRBV6-5 with TRBJ2-3; possibly TRBD1 for D (6 bases). This CDR3 contains 15 residues. CDR1 is MNHEY, CDR2 SVGAGI, per germline. V gave up 5 bases and J gave up 0 bases, with 12 bases separating them. CDR3 nucleotide sequence: TGTGCCAGCAGTAACACAGGGTTCAGCACAGATACGCAGTATTTT. This translates into CASSNTGFSTDTQYF.

This clone came up a few times. This rearrangement joins TRBV29-1 to TRBJ2-7; no clear D gene. There are 11 residues in the CDR3. Germline V gene sequence: CDR1 SQVTM, CDR2 ANQGSEA. Trimming took off 4 bases at V and 4 bases at J, with 8 bases between the two ends. CDR3 bases: TGCAGCGTTGGAGACTCGTACGAGCAGTACTTC. This codes for CSVGDSYEQYF.

The genes are TRBV29-1 and TRBJ2-1, with 11 bases lining up with TRBD2. The CDR3 is made up of 18 amino acids. Trimming cost V 0 bases and J 4 bases; bases outside gene matches: 11. Germline CDR1 is SQVTM and CDR2 is ANQGSEA. The DNA for the CDR3 is TGCAGCGTTGAAGAAGAAGGTCTAGCGGGGGGAATTTACAATGAGCAGTTCTTC. Translating gives CSVEEEGLAGGIYNEQFF.

The chain has TRBV5-6 and TRBJ1-6, with 7 bases fitting TRBD1. The ends lost 0 bases at V and 3 bases at J; junction bases unmatched: 3. CDR3 length equals 16 residues. CDR1 and CDR2 (germline): SGHDT, YYEEEE. The CDR3 sequence: CASSLVRDSYNSPLHF. Written as DNA, the CDR3 is TGTGCCAGCAGCTTGGTTCGGGACAGCTATAATTCACCCCTCCACTTT.

This clone was detected a few times. The genes are TRBV6-1 and TRBJ1-2, with 7 nucleotides matching TRBD1. The CDR3 loop spans 12 amino acids. V was pared by 4 bases and J by 8 bases, with 4 bases of the junction left unmatched. Germline V gene data show CDR1 as MNHNS and CDR2 as SASEGT. CDR3 in DNA: TGTGCCAGCAGTGTGATGGACAGGGGCTACACCTTC. Protein: CASSVMDRGYTF.

The genes are TRBV6-5 and TRBJ1-2; D unclear. This CDR3 region has 14 residues. CDR1 and CDR2 from the germline V gene are MNHEY and SVGAGI. Trimming took off 7 bases at V and 4 bases at J, with 16 bases between the two ends. The CDR3 protein is CASTKEGGFYGYTF. In nucleotides, the CDR3 is TGTGCCAGCACAAAAGAGGGAGGATTCTATGGCTACACCTTC.

The V gene is TRBV5-1, the J gene TRBJ1-1, with 7 bases aligning to TRBD1. CDR3 length: 13 residues. Germline loops: CDR1 SGHRS, CDR2 YFSETQ. Trimming removed 0 bases from V and 6 bases from J; junction bases left unmatched: 2. This chain's CDR3 is CASSLGDSSEAFF. The DNA of the CDR3 is TGCGCCAGCAGCTTGGGGGACAGTTCTGAAGCTTTCTTT.

This clone was seen a few times. This chain uses TRBV9 with TRBJ2-5, with 9 positions matching TRBD2. The CDR3 sequence is 16 residues long. J gave up 4 bases and V 3 bases, and 10 bases lay outside the gene matches. Germline CDR1 reads SGDLS; CDR2 reads YYNGEE. CDR3 protein: CASSGERGAFLETQYF. The CDR3 DNA follows: TGTGCCAGCAGCGGAGAGCGGGGGGCCTTCTTAGAGACCCAGTACTTC.

CDR3 in amino acids: CSAGQRAGYEQYF. The CDR3 DNA is TGCAGCGCCGGACAGAGAGCCGGCTACGAGCAGTACTTC. J is TRBJ2-7 and V is TRBV29-1, with D perhaps matching TRBD1 (6 bases). CDR1 and CDR2 from the germline V gene are SQVTM and ANQGSEA. This CDR3 spans 13 amino acids. V dropped 7 bases and J dropped 3 bases, with 16 bases sitting between them.

The chain recombines TRBV30 with TRBJ1-3, with 7 positions matching TRBD1. Trimming cost V 8 bases and J 2 bases; bases outside gene matches: 3. Germline V lookup: CDR1 GTSNPN, CDR2 SVGIG (reference sequence). CDR3 length: 12 residues. DNA of the CDR3: TGTGCCCATACAGGGGCTGGAAACACCATATATTTT. Protein product: CAHTGAGNTIYF.

The chain uses TRBV9 and TRBJ2-1; TRBD2 aligns across 7 bases. The V and J ends lost 0 bases and 6 bases, in that order; junction bases with no gene match: 3. The CDR3 runs 14 residues. Per the germline V gene, CDR1 is SGDLS and CDR2 is YYNGEE. CDR3 bases: TGTGCCAGCAGCGTAGGGGGAGGGACCAATGAGCAGTTCTTC. It codes for CASSVGGGTNEQFF.

The gene calls are TRBV14 and TRBJ1-3; D not certain. V dropped 1 base and J dropped 0 bases, with 13 bases sitting between them. The CDR3 covers 17 residues. Germline assignment: CDR1 SGHDN and CDR2 FVKESK. This chain's CDR3 is CASSQGRYLVSGNTIYF. CDR3 nucleotide sequence: TGTGCCAGCAGCCAAGGGCGGTATCTAGTCTCTGGAAACACCATATATTTT. Looking up the rest from reference TRBV14 and TRBJ1-3 gives the full variable domain: EAGVTQFPSHSVIEKGQTVTLRCDPISGHDNLYWYRRVMGKEIKFLLHFVKESKQDESGMPNNRFLAERTGGTYSTLKVQPAELEDSGVYFCASSQGRYLVSGNTIYFGEGSWLTVV.